The source of this T cell receptor beta chain is a study of identical twins. Study-wide results and limits: Monozygotic twins shared more out-of-frame TCR alpha than recombination models predicted. It was cross-sectional statistical analysis, not following the same donors, that the conclusions relied on. Fewer insertions marked abundant cord blood beta clonotypes; young adult naive trended weakly, memory not at all.

Every sampled donor was Caucasian and healthy. From the 5' RACE reads, TCRdb called clonotypes with MiXCR, one entry per CDR3 protein. The sample lists some 1,600,000 distinct CDR3 sequences, around a third seen once, with 0.25% to 0.3% in the top ten. Notes on this clonotype: Its specificity is unknown.

The length of the CDR3 is 14 residues. Germline CDR1 is DFQATT and CDR2 is SNEGSKA (reference sequence). V dropped 7 bases and J dropped 1; count of bases not matched to a gene: 7. This clonotype was obtained from a newborn girl in good health. The sequencing sample was made of cord blood. The chain is built from TRBV20-1 and TRBJ2-3; 8 nucleotides align to TRBD2. The CDR3 bases are TGCAGTGTACCTGCAGCGGGAGGCACAGATACGCAGTATTTT. It encodes CSVPAAGGTDTQYF.